This T cell receptor beta chain was retrieved from a study of cytomegalovirus exposure and HLA in healthy donors. Study-wide findings and caveats: CMV serostatus alone was available as immune exposure information. Common viral pathogens were later found to be apparently linked to several of the most significant clusters.

Though probably carrying unrecorded immune exposures, donors were nominally healthy at sampling. As regards this clone: Its antigen is as yet unknown.

The PCR made use of 60 Vbeta and 13 Jbeta primers. Here immunoSEQ multiplex PCR was the method, and the copy in TCRdb shows in-frame clones only, minus some. The data show 150,000 to 200,000 clones, 84% seen once. Sequencing used PBMCs. This TCR was sampled from a man aged 18 to 30 in good health and CMV-seronegative.

This CDR3 reads CASRPEGGGYTF. CDR3 nucleotide sequence: TGTGCCAGCCGTCCCGAGGGCGGTGGCTACACCTTC. This chain uses TRBV28 with TRBJ1-2; D is unresolved. The CDR3 length is 12 residues. The V gene's germline CDR1 is MDHEN and CDR2 SYDVKM. Trimming took off 8 bases at V and 7 bases at J, with 14 bases between the two ends.